Listed below are T cell receptor beta chains from one sample, sequenced in a study of T cells in Graves' hyperthyroidism and ophthalmopathy. TCRdb re-called the multiplex PCR reads through MiXCR, storing one row per CDR3 protein. The table has around 350,000 distinct CDR3 sequences, about 18% seen once. The sample taken for sequencing was blood. These receptors came from a woman aged 18-30 years with Graves' hyperthyroidism. Each CDR3 is given with its conserved first and last residue. The D gene is left open where the match is weak. Clone size is not always given. Where it is, it says once, few, many or a class for expanded clones.

clone size,V gene,J gene,D gene,CDR3 DNA,CDR3 protein
many,TRBV2,TRBJ1-5,-,TGTGCCAGCCTCCGGGACATTTATAGCAATCAGCCCCAGCATTTT,CASLRDIYSNQPQHF
-,TRBV5-1,TRBJ2-7,TRBD2,TGCGCCAGCAGCGGCCAAAGCGGGGAGCCCTACGAGCAGTACTTC,CASSGQSGEPYEQYF
many,TRBV5-1,TRBJ2-5,-,TGCGCCAGCAGACTGACAGGACAAGAGACCCAGTACTTC,CASRLTGQETQYF
many,TRBV18,TRBJ1-1,-,TGTGCCAGCTCGACAGATGAATACACTGAAGCTTTCTTT,CASSTDEYTEAFF
many,TRBV5-1,TRBJ1-1,TRBD1,TGCGCCAGCCAGACGACAGGGGACACTGAAGCTTTCTTT,CASQTTGDTEAFF
many,TRBV12-3/TRBV12-4,TRBJ2-7,-,TGTGCCAGCAGTTTGGGACATCCCTACGAGCAGTACTTC,CASSLGHPYEQYF
many,TRBV12-3/TRBV12-4,TRBJ2-5,-,TGTGCCAGTGGACGACTGGAGACCCAGTACTTC,CASGRLETQYF
-,TRBV11-1,TRBJ2-2,-,TGTGCCAGCAGCGAAGATAGGAGTCAGAAGAACACCGGGGAGCTGTTTTTT,CASSEDRSQKNTGELFF
many,TRBV12-3/TRBV12-4,TRBJ2-5,TRBD1,TGTGCCAGCAGCCGAATACTAATTACCGGGACAGGGGGAGAGACCCAGTACTTC,CASSRILITGTGGETQYF
many,TRBV7-6,TRBJ2-7,TRBD1,TGTGCCAGCAGCCGGGACAGGAGCTCCTACGAGCAGTACTTC,CASSRDRSSYEQYF
-,TRBV18,TRBJ2-7,-,TGTGCCAGCTCACCTACGGGGGGCGGCGAGCAGTACTTC,CASSPTGGGEQYF